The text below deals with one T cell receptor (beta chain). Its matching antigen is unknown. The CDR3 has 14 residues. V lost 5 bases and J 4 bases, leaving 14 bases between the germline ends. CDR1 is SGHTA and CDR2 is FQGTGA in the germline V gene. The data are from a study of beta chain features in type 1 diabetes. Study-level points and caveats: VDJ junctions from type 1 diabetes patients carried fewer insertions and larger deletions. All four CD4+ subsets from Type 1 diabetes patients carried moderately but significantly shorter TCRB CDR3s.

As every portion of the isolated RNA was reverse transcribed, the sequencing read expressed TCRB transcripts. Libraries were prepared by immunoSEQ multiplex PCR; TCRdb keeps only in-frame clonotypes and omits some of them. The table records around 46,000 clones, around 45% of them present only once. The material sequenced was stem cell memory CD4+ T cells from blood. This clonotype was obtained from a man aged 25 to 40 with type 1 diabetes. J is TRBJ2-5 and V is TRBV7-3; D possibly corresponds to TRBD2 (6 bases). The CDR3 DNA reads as TGTGCCAGCAGCCCCAACGGGGGTCCAGAGACCCAGTACTTC. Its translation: CASSPNGGPETQYF.